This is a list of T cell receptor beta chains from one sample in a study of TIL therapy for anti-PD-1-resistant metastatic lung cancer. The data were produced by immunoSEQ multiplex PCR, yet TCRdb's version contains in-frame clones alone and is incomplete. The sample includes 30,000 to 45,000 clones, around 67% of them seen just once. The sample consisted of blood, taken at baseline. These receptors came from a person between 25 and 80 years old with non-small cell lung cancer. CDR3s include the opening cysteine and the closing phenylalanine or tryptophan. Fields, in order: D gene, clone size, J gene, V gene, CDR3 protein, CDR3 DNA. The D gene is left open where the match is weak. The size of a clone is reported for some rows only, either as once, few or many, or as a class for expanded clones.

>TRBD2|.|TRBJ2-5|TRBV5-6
CASSLQSFFGREIDETQYF
TGTGCCAGCAGCTTGCAATCGTTTTTTGGGCGGGAGATCGACGAGACCCAGTACTTC
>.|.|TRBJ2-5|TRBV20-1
CSGSPPETQYF
TGCAGCGGGAGCCCCCCCGAGACCCAGTACTTC
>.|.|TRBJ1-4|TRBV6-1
CASSFGTGNEKLFF
TGTGCCAGCAGCTTCGGGACCGGAAATGAAAAACTGTTTTTT
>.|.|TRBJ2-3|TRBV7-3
CASSLNSATNTQYF
TGTGCCAGCAGCTTAAACAGCGCAACGAATACGCAGTATTTT
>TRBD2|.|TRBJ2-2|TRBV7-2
CASSRRLAEATGELFF
TGTGCCAGCAGCCGAAGACTAGCGGAGGCCACCGGGGAGCTGTTTTTT
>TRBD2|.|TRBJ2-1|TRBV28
CASSLWASGKGEQFF
TGTGCCAGCAGTTTATGGGCTAGCGGGAAAGGTGAGCAGTTCTTC
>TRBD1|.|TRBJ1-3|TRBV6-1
CASTNRGFGNTIYF
TGTGCCAGCACGAACAGGGGGTTCGGAAACACCATATATTTT
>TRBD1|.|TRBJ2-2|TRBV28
CASDPTGVGSGELFF
TGTGCCAGTGACCCGACAGGGGTTGGTTCCGGGGAGCTGTTTTTT
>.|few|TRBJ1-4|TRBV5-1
CASSPDGNEKLFF
TGCGCCAGCAGCCCGGACGGTAATGAAAAACTGTTTTTT
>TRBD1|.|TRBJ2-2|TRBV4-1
CASSQAKRDRRNTGELFF
TGCGCCAGCAGCCAAGCTAAACGGGACAGGAGAAACACCGGGGAGCTGTTTTTT
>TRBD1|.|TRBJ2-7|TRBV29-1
CSVGGQGYEQYF
TGCAGCGTTGGGGGACAGGGTTACGAGCAGTACTTC
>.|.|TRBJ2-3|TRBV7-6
CASSLGTISSTDTQYF
TGTGCCAGCAGCTTAGGGACTATATCTAGCACAGATACGCAGTATTTT
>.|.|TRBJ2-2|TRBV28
CASSSERVWRGRWTGELFF
TGTGCCAGCAGCTCGGAGAGAGTTTGGCGGGGGCGTTGGACCGGGGAGCTGTTTTTT
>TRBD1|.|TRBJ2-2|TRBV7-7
CASSRGQGGTGELFF
TGTGCTAGCAGCCGTGGACAGGGGGGAACCGGGGAGCTGTTTTTT
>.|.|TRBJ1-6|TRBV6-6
CASRPGIDNSPLHF
TGTGCCAGCAGACCCGGCATCGATAATTCACCCCTCCACTTT
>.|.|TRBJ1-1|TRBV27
CASTPLVGPRMSTGEAFF
TGTGCCAGCACCCCCCTCGTGGGGCCCAGGATGTCGACCGGTGAAGCTTTCTTT
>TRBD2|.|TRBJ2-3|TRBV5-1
CATKIAGGPADTQYF
TGCGCCACGAAGATAGCGGGAGGGCCGGCAGATACGCAGTATTTT
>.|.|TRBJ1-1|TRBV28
CASNEVNTEAFF
TGTGCCAGCAATGAGGTGAACACTGAAGCTTTCTTT
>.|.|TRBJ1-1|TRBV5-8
CASSGRDTEAFF
TGTGCCAGCAGCGGGAGGGACACTGAAGCTTTCTTT
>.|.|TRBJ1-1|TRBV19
CASSIVSSLGTEAFF
TGTGCCAGTAGTATAGTCTCCAGCCTGGGGACTGAAGCTTTCTTT
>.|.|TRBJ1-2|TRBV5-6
CASSLGVGGGYGYTF
TGTGCCAGCAGCTTGGGGGTAGGGGGTGGCTATGGCTACACCTTC
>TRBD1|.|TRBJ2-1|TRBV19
CAIQTGQGRDEQFF
TGTGCCATACAAACAGGACAGGGTCGCGATGAGCAGTTCTTC
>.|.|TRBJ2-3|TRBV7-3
CASSLMPSGTDTQYF
TGTGCCAGCAGCTTAATGCCTAGCGGCACAGATACGCAGTATTTT
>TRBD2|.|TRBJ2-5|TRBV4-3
CASSQDLLAGANKETQYF
TGCGCCAGCAGCCAAGATCTACTAGCGGGGGCCAACAAAGAGACCCAGTACTTC
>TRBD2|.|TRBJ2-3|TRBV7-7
CASSSGLAGDTQYF
TGTGCCAGCAGCTCTGGACTAGCGGGAGATACGCAGTATTTT
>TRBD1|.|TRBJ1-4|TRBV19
CASSGRTGSYTTNEKLFF
TGTGCCAGTAGTGGAAGGACAGGTTCCTACACAACTAATGAAAAACTGTTTTTT
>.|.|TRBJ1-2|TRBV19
CASSIFQRSYGYTF
TGTGCCAGTAGTATTTTTCAGCGATCCTATGGCTACACCTTC
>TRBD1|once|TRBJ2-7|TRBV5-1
CASSSGQGSYEQYF
TGCGCCAGCAGCTCGGGACAGGGATCCTACGAGCAGTACTTC
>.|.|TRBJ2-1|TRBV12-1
CANRPRSPTTYNEQFF
TGTGCCAACAGGCCCCGAAGCCCCACAACCTACAATGAGCAGTTCTTC
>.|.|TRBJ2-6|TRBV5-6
CASSWAEGANVLTF
TGTGCCAGCAGCTGGGCTGAAGGGGCCAACGTCCTGACTTTC
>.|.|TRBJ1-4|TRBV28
CASSLWAGGGNVNEKLFF
TGTGCCAGCAGTTTATGGGCTGGTGGGGGAAACGTTAATGAAAAACTGTTTTTT
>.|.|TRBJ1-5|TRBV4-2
CASSQRFHSGKPQHF
TGTGCCAGCAGCCAAAGATTCCATTCAGGGAAGCCCCAGCATTTT
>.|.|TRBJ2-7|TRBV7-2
CASSLSKQEQYF
TGTGCCAGCAGCTTATCTAAACAAGAGCAGTACTTC
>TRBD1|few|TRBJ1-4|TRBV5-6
CASSLSWDRGFGTEKLFF
TGTGCCAGCAGCTTGAGCTGGGACAGGGGGTTCGGGACAGAAAAACTGTTTTTT
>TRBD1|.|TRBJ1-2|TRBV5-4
CASSHGQGGRYGYTF
TGTGCCAGCAGCCACGGACAGGGCGGACGCTATGGCTACACCTTC
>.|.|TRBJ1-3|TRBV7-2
CASSSGGSGVTIYF
TGTGCCAGCAGCTCTGGGGGCTCCGGGGTCACCATATATTTT
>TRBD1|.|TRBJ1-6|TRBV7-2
CASSFGGSGTDNSPLHF
TGTGCCAGCAGCTTTGGAGGAAGCGGGACAGATAATTCACCCCTCCACTTT
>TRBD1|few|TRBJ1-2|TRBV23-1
CASSWGVRDRF
TGCGCCAGCAGCTGGGGGGTCCGGGACAGGTTC
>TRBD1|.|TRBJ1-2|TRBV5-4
CASSNYDREVYGYTF
TGTGCCAGCAGCAACTACGACAGGGAGGTTTATGGCTACACCTTC
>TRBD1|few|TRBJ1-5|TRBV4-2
CASSPWDRGLEQPQHF
TGTGCCAGCAGCCCCTGGGACAGGGGGCTAGAGCAGCCCCAGCATTTT
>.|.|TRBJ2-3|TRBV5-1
CASSPGRDTQYF
TGCGCCAGCAGCCCGGGTAGGGATACGCAGTATTTT
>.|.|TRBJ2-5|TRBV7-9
CASSLQETQYF
TGTGCCAGCAGCTTGCAAGAGACCCAGTACTTC
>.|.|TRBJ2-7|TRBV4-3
CASSQDWAGLSYEQYF
TGCGCCAGCAGCCAAGACTGGGCGGGGTTGTCCTACGAGCAGTACTTC
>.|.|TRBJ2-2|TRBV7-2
CASSRPAGELFF
TGTGCCAGCAGCCGACCGGCCGGGGAGCTGTTTTTT
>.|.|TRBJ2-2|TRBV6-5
CASSYGGQGGELFF
TGTGCCAGCAGTTACGGTGGGCAGGGCGGGGAGCTGTTTTTT
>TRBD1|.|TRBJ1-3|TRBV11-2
CASSLTFDRVGAYTIYF
TGTGCCAGCAGCTTAACTTTTGACAGGGTTGGGGCGTACACCATATATTTT
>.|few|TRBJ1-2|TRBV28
CASSLFTGREYGYTF
TGTGCCAGCAGTTTATTTACAGGGAGGGAATATGGCTACACCTTC
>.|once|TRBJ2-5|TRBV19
CASSIGGKSETQYF
TGTGCCAGTAGTATAGGAGGGAAATCCGAGACCCAGTACTTC
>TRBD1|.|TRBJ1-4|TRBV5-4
CASSPHPRTGGEKLFF
TGCGCCAGCAGCCCACACCCGAGGACAGGGGGGGAAAAACTGTTTTTT
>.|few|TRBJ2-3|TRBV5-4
CASSFGPVPDTQYF
TGTGCCAGCAGCTTTGGGCCGGTACCAGATACGCAGTATTTT
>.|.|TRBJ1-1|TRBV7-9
CASSFSREAFF
TGTGCCAGCAGCTTCTCCAGAGAAGCTTTCTTT
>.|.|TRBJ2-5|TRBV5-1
CASSLEETQYF
TGCGCCAGCAGCCTGGAAGAGACCCAGTACTTC
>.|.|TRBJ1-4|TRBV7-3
CASSWGPGEKLFF
TGTGCCAGCAGCTGGGGGCCGGGCGAAAAACTGTTTTTT